The sequence of this T cell receptor beta chain was determined in a study of cytomegalovirus exposure and HLA in healthy donors. Study-level results: Cytomegalovirus status was reportedly diagnosed by the classifier with high sensitivity and specificity. Data from an earlier analysis indicated that most TCR beta V segments were productive either about 87% or about 30% of the time. Accurate prediction of HLA-A and HLA-B alleles (for most subjects) was reportedly achieved from TCR beta sequences.

Germline CDR1 is MDHEN and CDR2 is SYDVKM. The CDR3 has 16 residues. J gave up 6 bases and V 5 bases, and 11 bases lay outside the gene matches. Primers: 60 Vbeta forward and 13 Jbeta reverse. Produced via immunoSEQ multiplex PCR; TCRdb's table is partial and in-frame only. The data contain roughly 150,000 clones, about 75% of them singletons. On this clone itself: Antigen specificity is unknown.

This rearrangement joins TRBV28 to TRBJ1-5; 9 bases align to TRBD1. The receptor was isolated from a man in his sixties in good health and CMV-seronegative. Sequenced material: PBMCs. For the CDR3, the DNA is TGTGCCAGCAGTCCGTCCCGGGACAGGGCGGGTCAGCCCCAGCATTTT. Its protein product is CASSPSRDRAGQPQHF.